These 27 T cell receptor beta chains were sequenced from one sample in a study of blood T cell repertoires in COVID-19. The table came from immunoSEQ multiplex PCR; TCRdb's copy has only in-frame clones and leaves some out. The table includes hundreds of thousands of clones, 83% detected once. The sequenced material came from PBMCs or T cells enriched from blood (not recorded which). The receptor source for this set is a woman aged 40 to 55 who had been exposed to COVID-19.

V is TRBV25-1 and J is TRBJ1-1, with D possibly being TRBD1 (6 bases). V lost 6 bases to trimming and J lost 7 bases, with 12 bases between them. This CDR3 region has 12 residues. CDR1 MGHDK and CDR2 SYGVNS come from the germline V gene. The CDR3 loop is CASRNREGEAFF. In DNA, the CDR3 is TGTGCCAGCAGGAACAGGGAGGGTGAAGCTTTCTTT.

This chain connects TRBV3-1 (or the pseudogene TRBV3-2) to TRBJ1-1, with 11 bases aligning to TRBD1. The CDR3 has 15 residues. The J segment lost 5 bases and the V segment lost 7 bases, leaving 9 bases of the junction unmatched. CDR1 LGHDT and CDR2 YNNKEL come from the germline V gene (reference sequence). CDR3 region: CASTLRTGGATEAFF. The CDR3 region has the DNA TGTGCCAGCACCCTTCGGACAGGGGGCGCAACTGAAGCTTTCTTT.

CDR3 residues: CASSGGSGQGRGGYTF. The DNA of the CDR3 is TGTGCCAGCAGCGGGGGTTCAGGACAGGGCCGCGGTGGCTACACCTTC. J is TRBJ1-2 and V is TRBV7-9, with TRBD1 identical over 8 bases. Germline CDR1 is SEHNR and CDR2 is FQNEAQ (reference sequence). CDR3 length: 16 residues. V lost 5 bases, J lost 7 bases, and 15 bases stayed unmatched.

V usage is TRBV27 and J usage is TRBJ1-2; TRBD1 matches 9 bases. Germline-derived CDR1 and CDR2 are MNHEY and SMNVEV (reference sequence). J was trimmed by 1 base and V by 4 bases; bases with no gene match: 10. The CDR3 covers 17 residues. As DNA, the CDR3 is TGTGCCAGCAGTTCATCCGGGACAGGGCGATTTAACTATGGCTACACCTTC. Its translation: CASSSSGTGRFNYGYTF.

The CDR3 DNA reads as TGCGCCAGCAGCTTACAGGGGGAGTATGGCTACACCTTC. Its protein product is CASSLQGEYGYTF. The chain is built from TRBV5-1 and TRBJ1-2, with 8 bases matching TRBD1. Germline assignment: CDR1 SGHRS and CDR2 YFSETQ. V gave up 2 bases and J gave up 5 bases; unmatched junction bases: 2. The CDR3 is 13 residues long. Complete variable domain (other parts from reference TRBV5-1 and TRBJ1-2): KAGVTQTPRYLIKTRGQQVTLSCSPISGHRSVSWYQQTPGQGLQFLFEYFSETQRNKGNFPGRFSGRQFSNSRSEMNVSTLELGDSALYLCASSLQGEYGYTFGSGTRLTVV.

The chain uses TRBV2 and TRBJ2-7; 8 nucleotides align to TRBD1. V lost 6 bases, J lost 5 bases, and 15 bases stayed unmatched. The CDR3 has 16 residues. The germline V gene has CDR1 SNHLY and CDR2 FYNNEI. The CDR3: CASRHPNDRGRHEQYF. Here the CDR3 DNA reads TGTGCCAGCAGGCACCCCAATGACAGGGGCAGACACGAGCAGTACTTC.

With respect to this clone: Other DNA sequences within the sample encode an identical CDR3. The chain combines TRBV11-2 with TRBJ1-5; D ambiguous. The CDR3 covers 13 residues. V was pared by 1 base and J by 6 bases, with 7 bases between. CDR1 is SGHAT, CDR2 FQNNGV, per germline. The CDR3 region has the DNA TGTGCCAGCAGCTTAGGGGCGGGTCAGCCCCAGCATTTT. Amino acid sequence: CASSLGAGQPQHF.

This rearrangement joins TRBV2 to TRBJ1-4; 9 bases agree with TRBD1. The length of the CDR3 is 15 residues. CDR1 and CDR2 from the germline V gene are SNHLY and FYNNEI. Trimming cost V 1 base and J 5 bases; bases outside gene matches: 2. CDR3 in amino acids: CASSEGQGENEKLFF. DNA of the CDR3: TGTGCCAGCAGTGAAGGACAGGGGGAGAATGAAAAACTGTTTTTT.

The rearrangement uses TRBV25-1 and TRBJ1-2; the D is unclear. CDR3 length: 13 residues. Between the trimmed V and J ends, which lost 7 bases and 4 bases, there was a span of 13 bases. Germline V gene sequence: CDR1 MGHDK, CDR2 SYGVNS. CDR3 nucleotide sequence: TGTGCCAGCACACAGCCGGGAAGCTATGGCTACACCTTC. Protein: CASTQPGSYGYTF.

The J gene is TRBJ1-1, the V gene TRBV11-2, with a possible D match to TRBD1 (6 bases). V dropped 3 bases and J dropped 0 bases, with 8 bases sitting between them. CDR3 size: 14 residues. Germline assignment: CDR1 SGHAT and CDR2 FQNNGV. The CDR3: CASSFSGVNTEAFF. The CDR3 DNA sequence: TGTGCCAGCAGCTTCTCAGGGGTGAACACTGAAGCTTTCTTT.

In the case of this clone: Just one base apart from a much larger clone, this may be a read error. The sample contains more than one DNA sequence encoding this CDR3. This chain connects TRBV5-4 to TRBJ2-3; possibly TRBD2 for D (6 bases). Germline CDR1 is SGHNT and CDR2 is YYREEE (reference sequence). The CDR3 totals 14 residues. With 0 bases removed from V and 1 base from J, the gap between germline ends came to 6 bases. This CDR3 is CASSLAGGTDTQYF. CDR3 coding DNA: TGTGCCAGCAGCTTGGCGGGGGGCACAGATACGCAGTATTTT.

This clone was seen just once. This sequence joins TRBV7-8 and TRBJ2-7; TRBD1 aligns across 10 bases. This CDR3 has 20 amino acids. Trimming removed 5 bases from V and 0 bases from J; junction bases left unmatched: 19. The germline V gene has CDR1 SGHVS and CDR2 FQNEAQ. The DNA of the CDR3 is TGTGCCAGCAGCACTACTCGACAGGGGGCGAGCGGGGGTCTCTCCTACGAGCAGTACTTC. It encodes CASSTTRQGASGGLSYEQYF. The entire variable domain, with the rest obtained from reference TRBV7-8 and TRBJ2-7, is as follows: GAGVSQSPRYKVAKRGQDVALRCDPISGHVSLFWYQQALGQGPEFLTYFQNEAQLDKSGLPSDRFFAERPEGSVSTLKIQRTQQEDSAVYLCASSTTRQGASGGLSYEQYFGPGTRLTVT.

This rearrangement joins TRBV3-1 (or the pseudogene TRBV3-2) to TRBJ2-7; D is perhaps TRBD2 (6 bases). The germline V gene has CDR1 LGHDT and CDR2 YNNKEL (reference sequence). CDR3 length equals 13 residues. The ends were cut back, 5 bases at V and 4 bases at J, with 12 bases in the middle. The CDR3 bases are TGTGCCAGCAGCAGGGAGGTAGGGTACGAGCAGTACTTC. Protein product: CASSREVGYEQYF.

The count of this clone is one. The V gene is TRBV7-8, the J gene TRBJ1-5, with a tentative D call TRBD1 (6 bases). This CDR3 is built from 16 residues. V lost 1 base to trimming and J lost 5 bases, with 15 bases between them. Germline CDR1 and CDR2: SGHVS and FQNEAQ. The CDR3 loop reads CASSLGYRDLYQPQHF. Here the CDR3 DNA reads TGTGCCAGCAGCTTAGGCTACAGGGATTTATATCAGCCCCAGCATTTT. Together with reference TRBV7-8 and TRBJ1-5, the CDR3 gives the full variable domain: GAGVSQSPRYKVAKRGQDVALRCDPISGHVSLFWYQQALGQGPEFLTYFQNEAQLDKSGLPSDRFFAERPEGSVSTLKIQRTQQEDSAVYLCASSLGYRDLYQPQHFGDGTRLSIL.

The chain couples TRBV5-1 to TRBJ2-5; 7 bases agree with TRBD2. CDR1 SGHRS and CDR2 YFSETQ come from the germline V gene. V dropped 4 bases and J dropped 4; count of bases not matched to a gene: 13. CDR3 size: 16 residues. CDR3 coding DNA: TGCGCCAGCAGCCGAGCTAGCGGCCCGATGGCAGAGACCCAGTACTTC. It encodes CASSRASGPMAETQYF. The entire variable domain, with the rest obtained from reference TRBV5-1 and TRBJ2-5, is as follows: KAGVTQTPRYLIKTRGQQVTLSCSPISGHRSVSWYQQTPGQGLQFLFEYFSETQRNKGNFPGRFSGRQFSNSRSEMNVSTLELGDSALYLCASSRASGPMAETQYFGPGTRLLVL.

The CDR3 DNA sequence: TGTGCCAGCAGCACAGACAGGGATGGAACTGAAGCTTTCTTT. It yields the protein CASSTDRDGTEAFF. The chain couples TRBV6-4 to TRBJ1-1; 7 bases agree with TRBD1. From germline, CDR1 is MRHNA and CDR2 SNTAGT. The V gene end was trimmed by 6 bases and the J gene end by 5 bases; junction bases not matched to a gene: 9. This CDR3 has 14 amino acids.

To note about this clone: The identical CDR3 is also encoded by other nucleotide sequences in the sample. DNA of the CDR3: TGTGCCAGCAGTTACTCGACCCGAGGAGAGACCCAGTACTTC. This translates into CASSYSTRGETQYF. The V gene is TRBV6-5, the J gene TRBJ2-5; D is unclear. V was cut by 0 bases and J by 4 bases, with 9 bases left in between. From germline, CDR1 is MNHEY and CDR2 SVGAGI. The CDR3 has 14 residues.

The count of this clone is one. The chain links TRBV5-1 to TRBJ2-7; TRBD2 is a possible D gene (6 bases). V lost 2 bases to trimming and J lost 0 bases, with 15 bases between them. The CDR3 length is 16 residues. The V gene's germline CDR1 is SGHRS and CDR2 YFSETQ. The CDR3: CASSFDLPGLSYEQYF. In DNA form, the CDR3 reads TGCGCCAGCAGCTTCGACCTCCCGGGACTCTCCTACGAGCAGTACTTC.

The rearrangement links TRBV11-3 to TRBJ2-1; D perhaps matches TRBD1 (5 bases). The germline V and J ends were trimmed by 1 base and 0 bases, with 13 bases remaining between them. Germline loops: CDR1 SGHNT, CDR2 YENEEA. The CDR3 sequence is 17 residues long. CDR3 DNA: TGTGCCAGCAGCTTAGGGGCGGACACCAGCTCCTACAATGAGCAGTTCTTC. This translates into CASSLGADTSSYNEQFF.

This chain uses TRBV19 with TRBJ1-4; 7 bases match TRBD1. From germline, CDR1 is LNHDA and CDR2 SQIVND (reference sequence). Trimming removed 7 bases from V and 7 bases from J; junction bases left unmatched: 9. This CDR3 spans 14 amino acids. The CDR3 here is CASIEQGRGEKLFF. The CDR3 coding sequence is TGTGCCAGTATCGAACAGGGGAGAGGTGAAAAACTGTTTTTT.

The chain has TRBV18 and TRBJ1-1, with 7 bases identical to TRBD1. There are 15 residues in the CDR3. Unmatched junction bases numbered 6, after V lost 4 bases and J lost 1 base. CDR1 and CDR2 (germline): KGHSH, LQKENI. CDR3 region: CASSLRQGENTEAFF. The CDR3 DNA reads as TGTGCCAGCTCACTAAGACAGGGAGAGAACACTGAAGCTTTCTTT.

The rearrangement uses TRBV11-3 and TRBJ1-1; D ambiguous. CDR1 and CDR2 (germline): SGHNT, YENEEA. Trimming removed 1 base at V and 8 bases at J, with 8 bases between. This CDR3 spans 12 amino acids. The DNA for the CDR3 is TGTGCCAGCAGCTTAGCGGGAGGAGAAGCTTTCTTT. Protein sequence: CASSLAGGEAFF.

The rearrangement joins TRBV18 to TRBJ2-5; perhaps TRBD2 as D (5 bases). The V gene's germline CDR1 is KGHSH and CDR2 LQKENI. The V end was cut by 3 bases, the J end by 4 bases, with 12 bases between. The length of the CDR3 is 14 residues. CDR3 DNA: TGTGCCAGCTCACCGGGAGTAGCGAGAGAGACCCAGTACTTC. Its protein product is CASSPGVARETQYF.

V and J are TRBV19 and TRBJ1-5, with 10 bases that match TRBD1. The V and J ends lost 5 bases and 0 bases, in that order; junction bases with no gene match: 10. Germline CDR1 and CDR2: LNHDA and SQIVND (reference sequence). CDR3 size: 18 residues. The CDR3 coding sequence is TGTGCCAGTAGTTCCATTGGGACAGGGGCATATAGCAATCAGCCCCAGCATTTT. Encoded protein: CASSSIGTGAYSNQPQHF.

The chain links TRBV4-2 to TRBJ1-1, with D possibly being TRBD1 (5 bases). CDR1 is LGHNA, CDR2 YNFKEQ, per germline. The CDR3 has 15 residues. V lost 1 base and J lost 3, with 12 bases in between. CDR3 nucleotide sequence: TGTGCCAGCAGCCAAGGGGGTCGGGGGGACACTGAAGCTTTCTTT. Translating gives CASSQGGRGDTEAFF.

The CDR3 reads CASSLTGYEQYF. The CDR3 DNA reads as TGTGCCAGCAGTTTAACAGGGTACGAGCAGTACTTC. This rearrangement joins TRBV27 to TRBJ2-7; TRBD1 is a possible D gene (6 bases). Germline V CDR1 and CDR2: MNHEY, SMNVEV (reference sequence). The CDR3 extends over 12 amino acids. Trimming took 2 bases from V and 4 from J, leaving 6 bases between them.

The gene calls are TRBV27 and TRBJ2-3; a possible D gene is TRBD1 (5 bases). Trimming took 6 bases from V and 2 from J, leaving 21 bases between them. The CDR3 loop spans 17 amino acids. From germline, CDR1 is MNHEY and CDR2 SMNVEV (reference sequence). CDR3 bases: TGTGCCAGCAGACCCTTAACAGGCCAGCTAGTCACAGATACGCAGTATTTT. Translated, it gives CASRPLTGQLVTDTQYF.